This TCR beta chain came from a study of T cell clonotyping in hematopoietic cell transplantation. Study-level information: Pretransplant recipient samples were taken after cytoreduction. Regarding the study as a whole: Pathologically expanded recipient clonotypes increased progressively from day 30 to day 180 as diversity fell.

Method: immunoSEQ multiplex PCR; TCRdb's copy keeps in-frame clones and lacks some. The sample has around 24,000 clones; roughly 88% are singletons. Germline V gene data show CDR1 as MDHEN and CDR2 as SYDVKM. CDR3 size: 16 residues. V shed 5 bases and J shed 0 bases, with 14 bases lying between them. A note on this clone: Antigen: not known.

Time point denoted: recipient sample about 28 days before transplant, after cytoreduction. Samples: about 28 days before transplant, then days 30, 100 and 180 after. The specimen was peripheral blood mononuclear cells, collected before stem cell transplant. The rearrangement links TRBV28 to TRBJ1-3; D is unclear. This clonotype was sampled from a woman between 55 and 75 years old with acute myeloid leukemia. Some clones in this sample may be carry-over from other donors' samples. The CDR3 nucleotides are TGTGCCAGCAGTCCTGTCGGCAGAAGCTCTGGAAACACCATATATTTT. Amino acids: CASSPVGRSSGNTIYF.